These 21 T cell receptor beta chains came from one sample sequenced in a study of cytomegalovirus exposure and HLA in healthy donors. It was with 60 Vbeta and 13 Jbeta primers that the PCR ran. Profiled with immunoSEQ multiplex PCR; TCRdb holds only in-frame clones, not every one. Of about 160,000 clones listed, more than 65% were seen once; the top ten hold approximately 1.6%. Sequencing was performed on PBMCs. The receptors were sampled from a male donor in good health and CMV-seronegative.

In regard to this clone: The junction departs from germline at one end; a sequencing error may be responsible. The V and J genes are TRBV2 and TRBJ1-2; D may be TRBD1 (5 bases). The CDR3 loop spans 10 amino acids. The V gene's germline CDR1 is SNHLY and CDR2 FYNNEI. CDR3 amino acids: CASSDPGLDF. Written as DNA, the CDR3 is TGTGCCAGCAGTGACCCGGGACTTGACTTC.

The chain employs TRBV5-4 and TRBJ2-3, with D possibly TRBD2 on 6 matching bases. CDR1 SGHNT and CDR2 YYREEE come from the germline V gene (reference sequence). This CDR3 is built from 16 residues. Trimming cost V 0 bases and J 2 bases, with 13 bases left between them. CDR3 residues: CASSLGAGKSTDTQYF. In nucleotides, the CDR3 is TGTGCCAGCAGCTTGGGTGCGGGGAAGTCCACAGATACGCAGTATTTT. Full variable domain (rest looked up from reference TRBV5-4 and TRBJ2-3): ETGVTQSPTHLIKTRGQQVTLRCSSQSGHNTVSWYQQALGQGPQFIFQYYREEENGRGNFPPRFSGLQFPNYSSELNVNALELDDSALYLCASSLGAGKSTDTQYFGPGTRLTVL.

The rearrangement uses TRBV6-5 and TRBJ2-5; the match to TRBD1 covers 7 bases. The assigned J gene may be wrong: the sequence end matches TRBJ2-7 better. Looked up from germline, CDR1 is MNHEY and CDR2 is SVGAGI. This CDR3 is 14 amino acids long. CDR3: CASSYSWTGYEQYF. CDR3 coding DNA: TGTGCCAGCAGTTACTCTTGGACAGGCTACGAGCAGTACTTC.

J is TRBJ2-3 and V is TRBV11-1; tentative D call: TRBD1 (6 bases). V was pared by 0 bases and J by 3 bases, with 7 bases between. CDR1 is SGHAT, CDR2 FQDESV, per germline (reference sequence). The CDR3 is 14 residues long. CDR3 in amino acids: CASSLATGTDTQYF. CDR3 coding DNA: TGTGCCAGCAGCTTAGCAACAGGGACAGATACGCAGTATTTT.

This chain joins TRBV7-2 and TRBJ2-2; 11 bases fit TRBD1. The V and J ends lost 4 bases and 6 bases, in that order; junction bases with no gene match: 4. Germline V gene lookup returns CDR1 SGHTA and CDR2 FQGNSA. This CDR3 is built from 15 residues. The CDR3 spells CASSSGQGAAGELFF. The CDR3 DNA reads TGTGCCAGCAGCTCAGGACAGGGGGCCGCCGGGGAGCTGTTTTTT.

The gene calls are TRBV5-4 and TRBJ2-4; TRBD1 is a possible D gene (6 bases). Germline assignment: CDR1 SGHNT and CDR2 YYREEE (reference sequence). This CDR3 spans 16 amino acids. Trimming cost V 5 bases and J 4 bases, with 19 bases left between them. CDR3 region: CASSPTRTEGKNIQYF. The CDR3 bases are TGTGCCAGCAGTCCGACGAGGACAGAAGGGAAAAACATTCAGTACTTC.

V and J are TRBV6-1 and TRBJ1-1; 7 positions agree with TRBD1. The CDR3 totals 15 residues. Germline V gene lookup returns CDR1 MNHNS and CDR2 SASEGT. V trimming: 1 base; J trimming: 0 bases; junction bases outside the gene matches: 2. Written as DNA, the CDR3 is TGTGCCAGCAGTGAAGTGGACAGGATGAACACTGAAGCTTTCTTT. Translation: CASSEVDRMNTEAFF.

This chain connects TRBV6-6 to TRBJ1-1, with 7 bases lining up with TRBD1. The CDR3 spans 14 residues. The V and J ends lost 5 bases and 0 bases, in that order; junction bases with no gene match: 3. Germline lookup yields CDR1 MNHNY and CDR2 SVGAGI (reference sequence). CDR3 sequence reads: CASSPTGMNTEAFF. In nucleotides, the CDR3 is TGTGCCAGCAGTCCGACAGGGATGAACACTGAAGCTTTCTTT.

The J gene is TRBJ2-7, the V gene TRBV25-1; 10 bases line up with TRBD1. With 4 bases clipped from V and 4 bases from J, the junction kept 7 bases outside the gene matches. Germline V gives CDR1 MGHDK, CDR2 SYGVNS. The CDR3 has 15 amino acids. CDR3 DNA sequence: TGTGCCAGCAGTGCCCCGCGACAGGGGGCTTACGAGCAGTACTTC. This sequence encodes CASSAPRQGAYEQYF.

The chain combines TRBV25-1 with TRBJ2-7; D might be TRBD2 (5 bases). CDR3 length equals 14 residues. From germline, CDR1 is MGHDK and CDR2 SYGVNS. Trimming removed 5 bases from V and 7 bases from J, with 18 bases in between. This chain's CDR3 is CASSQHHGVGEQYF. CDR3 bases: TGTGCCAGCAGTCAACACCACGGGGTGGGAGAGCAGTACTTC.

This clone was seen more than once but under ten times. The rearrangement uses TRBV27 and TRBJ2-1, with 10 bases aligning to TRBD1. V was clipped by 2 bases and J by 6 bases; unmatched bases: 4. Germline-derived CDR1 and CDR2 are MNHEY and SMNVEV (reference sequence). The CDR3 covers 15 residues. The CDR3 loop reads CASSLGDRGINEQFF. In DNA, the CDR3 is TGTGCCAGCAGTTTAGGGGACAGGGGAATCAATGAGCAGTTCTTC.

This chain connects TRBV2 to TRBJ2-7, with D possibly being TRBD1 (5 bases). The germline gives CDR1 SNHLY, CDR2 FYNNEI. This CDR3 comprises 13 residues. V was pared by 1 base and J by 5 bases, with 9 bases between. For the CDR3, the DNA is TGTGCCAGCAGTGAAGGCAGGGCTCACGAGCAGTACTTC. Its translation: CASSEGRAHEQYF. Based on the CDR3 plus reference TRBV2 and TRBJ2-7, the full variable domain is EPEVTQTPSHQVTQMGQEVILRCVPISNHLYFYWYRQILGQKVEFLVSFYNNEISEKSEIFDDQFSVERPDGSNFTLKIRSTKLEDSAMYFCASSEGRAHEQYFGPGTRLTVT.

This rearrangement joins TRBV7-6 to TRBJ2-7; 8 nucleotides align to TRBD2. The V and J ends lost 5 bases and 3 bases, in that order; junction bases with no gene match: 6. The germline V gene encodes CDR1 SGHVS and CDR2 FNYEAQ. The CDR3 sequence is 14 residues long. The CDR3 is CASSAAGTSYEQYF. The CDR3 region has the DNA TGTGCCAGCAGCGCAGCCGGGACTAGCTACGAGCAGTACTTC.

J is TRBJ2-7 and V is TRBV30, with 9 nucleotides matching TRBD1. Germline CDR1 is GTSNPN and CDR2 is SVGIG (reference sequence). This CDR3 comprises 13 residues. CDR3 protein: CAWGDRAPYEQYF. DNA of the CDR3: TGTGCTTGGGGGGACAGGGCCCCCTACGAGCAGTACTTC.

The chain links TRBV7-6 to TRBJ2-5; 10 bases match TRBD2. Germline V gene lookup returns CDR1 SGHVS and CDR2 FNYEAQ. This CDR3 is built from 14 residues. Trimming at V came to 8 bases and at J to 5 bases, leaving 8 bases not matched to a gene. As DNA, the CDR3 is TGTGCCAGCCGCCCTAGCGGGAGAGGCGAGACCCAGTACTTC. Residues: CASRPSGRGETQYF.

This CDR3 reads CACHKTGTANTEAFF. DNA for the CDR3: TGTGCCTGCCACAAAACCGGGACAGCGAACACTGAAGCTTTCTTT. The chain recombines TRBV2 with TRBJ1-1; 7 bases match TRBD1. The CDR3 has 15 residues. V was pared by 11 bases and J by 1 base, with 13 bases of the junction left unmatched. Germline CDR1 and CDR2: SNHLY and FYNNEI. The full variable domain, its missing parts supplied by reference TRBV2 and TRBJ1-1, is EPEVTQTPSHQVTQMGQEVILRCVPISNHLYFYWYRQILGQKVEFLVSFYNNEISEKSEIFDDQFSVERPDGSNFTLKIRSTKLEDSAMYFCACHKTGTANTEAFFGQGTRLTVV.

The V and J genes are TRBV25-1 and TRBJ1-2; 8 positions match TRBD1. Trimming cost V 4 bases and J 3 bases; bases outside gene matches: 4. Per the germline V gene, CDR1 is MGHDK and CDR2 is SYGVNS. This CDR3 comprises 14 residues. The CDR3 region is CASSGPGGHYGYTF. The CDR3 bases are TGTGCCAGCAGTGGGCCAGGGGGCCACTATGGCTACACCTTC.

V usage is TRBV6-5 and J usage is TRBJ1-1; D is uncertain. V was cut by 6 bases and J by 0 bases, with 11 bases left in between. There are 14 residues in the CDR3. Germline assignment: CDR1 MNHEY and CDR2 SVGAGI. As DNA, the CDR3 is TGTGCCAGCAGCCACAGAGAAATGAACACTGAAGCTTTCTTT. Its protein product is CASSHREMNTEAFF.

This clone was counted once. The DNA of the CDR3 is TGTGCCTGGAGTTCGGAGGAAAAACTGTTTTTT. It codes for CAWSSEEKLFF. The chain joins TRBV30 to TRBJ1-4; unclear D gene. Trimming cost V 2 bases and J 8 bases, with 6 bases left between them. CDR3 length equals 11 residues. CDR1 GTSNPN and CDR2 SVGIG come from the germline V gene (reference sequence).

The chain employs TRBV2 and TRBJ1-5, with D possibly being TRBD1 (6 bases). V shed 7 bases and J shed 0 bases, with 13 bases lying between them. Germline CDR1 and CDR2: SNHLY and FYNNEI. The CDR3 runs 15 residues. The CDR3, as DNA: TGTGCCAGCAACTTGGACAGTCATAGCAATCAGCCCCAGCATTTT. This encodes CASNLDSHSNQPQHF.

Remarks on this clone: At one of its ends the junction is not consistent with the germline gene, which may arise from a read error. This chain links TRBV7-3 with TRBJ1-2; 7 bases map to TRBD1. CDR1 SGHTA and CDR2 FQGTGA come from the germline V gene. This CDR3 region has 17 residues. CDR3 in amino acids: CASSLTATDRRGYDYTF. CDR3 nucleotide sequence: TGTGCCAGCAGCTTAACGGCCACGGACAGGAGGGGCTATGACTACACCTTC.